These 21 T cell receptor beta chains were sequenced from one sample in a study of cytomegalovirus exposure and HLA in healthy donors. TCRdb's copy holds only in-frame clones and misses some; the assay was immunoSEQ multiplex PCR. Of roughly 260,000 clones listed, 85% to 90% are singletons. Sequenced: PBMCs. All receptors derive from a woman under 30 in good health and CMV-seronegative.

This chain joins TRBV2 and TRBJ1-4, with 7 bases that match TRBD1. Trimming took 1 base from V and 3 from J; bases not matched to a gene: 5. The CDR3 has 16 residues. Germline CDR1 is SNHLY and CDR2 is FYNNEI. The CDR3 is CASSEETGYPNEKLFF. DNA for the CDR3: TGTGCCAGCAGTGAAGAGACAGGGTATCCTAATGAAAAACTGTTTTTT.

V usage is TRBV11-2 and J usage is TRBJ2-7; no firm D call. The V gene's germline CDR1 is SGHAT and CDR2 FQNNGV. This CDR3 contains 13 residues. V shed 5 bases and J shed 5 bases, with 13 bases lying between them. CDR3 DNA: TGTGCCAGCAGCCCCCCCCGAGCCGACGAGCAGTACTTC. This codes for CASSPPRADEQYF.

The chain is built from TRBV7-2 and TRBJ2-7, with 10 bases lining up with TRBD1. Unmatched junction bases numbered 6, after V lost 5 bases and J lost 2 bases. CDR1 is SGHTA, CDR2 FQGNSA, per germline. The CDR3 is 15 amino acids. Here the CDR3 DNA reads TGTGCCAGCAGCGGTTACGGGACAGGGGCCTACGAGCAGTACTTC. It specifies CASSGYGTGAYEQYF.

The CDR3, as DNA: TGTGCCAGCAGGGGGACAGAAGTCTACGAGCAGTACTTC. Translated: CASRGTEVYEQYF. The chain employs TRBV7-9 and TRBJ2-7; 7 bases align to TRBD1. The CDR3 covers 13 residues. Looked up from germline, CDR1 is SEHNR and CDR2 is FQNEAQ (reference sequence). V gave up 6 bases and J gave up 3 bases; unmatched junction bases: 5. Full variable domain (missing parts from reference TRBV7-9 and TRBJ2-7): DTGVSQNPRHKITKRGQNVTFRCDPISEHNRLYWYRQTLGQGPEFLTYFQNEAQLEKSRLLSDRFSAERPKGSFSTLEIQRTEQGDSAMYLCASRGTEVYEQYFGPGTRLTVT.

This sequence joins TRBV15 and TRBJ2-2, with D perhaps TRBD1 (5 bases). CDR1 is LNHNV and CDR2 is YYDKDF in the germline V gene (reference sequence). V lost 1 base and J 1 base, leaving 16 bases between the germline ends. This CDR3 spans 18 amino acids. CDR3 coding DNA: TGTGCCACCAGCAGAGGGGTAGGGCCAGGGAAGAACACCGGGGAGCTGTTTTTT. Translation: CATSRGVGPGKNTGELFF.

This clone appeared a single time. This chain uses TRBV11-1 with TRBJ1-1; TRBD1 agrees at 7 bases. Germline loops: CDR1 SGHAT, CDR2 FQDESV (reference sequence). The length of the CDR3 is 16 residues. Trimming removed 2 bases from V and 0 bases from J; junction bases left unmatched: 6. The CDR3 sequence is CASSLMGQPMNTEAFF. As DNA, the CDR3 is TGTGCCAGCAGCTTAATGGGACAGCCCATGAACACTGAAGCTTTCTTT.

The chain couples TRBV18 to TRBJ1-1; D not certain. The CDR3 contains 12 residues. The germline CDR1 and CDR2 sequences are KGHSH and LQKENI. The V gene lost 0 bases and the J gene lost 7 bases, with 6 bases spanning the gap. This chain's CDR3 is CASSPPAGEAFF. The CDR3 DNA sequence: TGTGCCAGCTCACCACCGGCAGGTGAAGCTTTCTTT.

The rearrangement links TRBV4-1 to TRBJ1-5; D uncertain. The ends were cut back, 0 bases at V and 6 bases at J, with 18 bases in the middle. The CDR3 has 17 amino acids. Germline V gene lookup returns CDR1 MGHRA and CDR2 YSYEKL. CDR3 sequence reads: CASSQDVSAPVFQPQHF. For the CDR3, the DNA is TGCGCCAGCAGCCAAGATGTTTCAGCGCCTGTCTTTCAGCCCCAGCATTTT.

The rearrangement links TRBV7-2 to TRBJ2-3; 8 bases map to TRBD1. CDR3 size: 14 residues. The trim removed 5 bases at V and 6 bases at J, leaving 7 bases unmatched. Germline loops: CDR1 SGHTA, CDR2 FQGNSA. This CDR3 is CASSNGQGWDTQYF. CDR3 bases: TGTGCCAGCAGCAACGGACAGGGTTGGGATACGCAGTATTTT.

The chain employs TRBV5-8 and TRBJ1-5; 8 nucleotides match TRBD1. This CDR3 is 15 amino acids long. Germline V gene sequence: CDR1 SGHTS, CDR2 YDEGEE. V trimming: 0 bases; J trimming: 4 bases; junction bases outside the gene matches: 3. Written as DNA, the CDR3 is TGTGCCAGCAGCTTGGTTAGGACAGGGAATCAGCCCCAGCATTTT. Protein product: CASSLVRTGNQPQHF.

The CDR3 here is CASSLGQMVKNIQYF. CDR3 in DNA: TGTGCCAGCAGCTTGGGACAGATGGTCAAAAACATTCAGTACTTC. V gene TRBV7-9 combines with J gene TRBJ2-4; 7 bases line up with TRBD1. In germline, CDR1 is SEHNR, CDR2 FQNEAQ (reference sequence). The V and J ends lost 3 bases and 3 bases, in that order; junction bases with no gene match: 5. The CDR3 consists of 15 residues. The whole variable domain, remainder taken from reference TRBV7-9 and TRBJ2-4, is DTGVSQNPRHKITKRGQNVTFRCDPISEHNRLYWYRQTLGQGPEFLTYFQNEAQLEKSRLLSDRFSAERPKGSFSTLEIQRTEQGDSAMYLCASSLGQMVKNIQYFGAGTRLSVL.

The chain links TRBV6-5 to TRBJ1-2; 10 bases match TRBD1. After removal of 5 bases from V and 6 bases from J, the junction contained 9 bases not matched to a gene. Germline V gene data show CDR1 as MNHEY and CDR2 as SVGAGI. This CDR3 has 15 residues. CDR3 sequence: CASSKPGQGMDGYTF. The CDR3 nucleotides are TGTGCCAGCAGTAAACCGGGACAGGGGATGGATGGCTACACCTTC.

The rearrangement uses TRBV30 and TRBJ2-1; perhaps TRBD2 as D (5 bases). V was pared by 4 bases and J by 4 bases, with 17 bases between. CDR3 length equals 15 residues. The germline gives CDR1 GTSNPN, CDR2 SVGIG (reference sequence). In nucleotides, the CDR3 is TGTGCCTGGACCAACGGACTTCTCGCTTACAATGAGCAGTTCTTC. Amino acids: CAWTNGLLAYNEQFF.

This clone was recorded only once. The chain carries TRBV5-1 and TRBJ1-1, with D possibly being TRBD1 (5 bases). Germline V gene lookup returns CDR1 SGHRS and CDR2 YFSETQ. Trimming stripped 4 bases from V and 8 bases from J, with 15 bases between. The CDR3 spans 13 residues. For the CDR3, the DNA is TGCGCCAGCAGCCTCCAAGGGGCCGAAGAAGCTTTCTTT. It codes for CASSLQGAEEAFF.

The CDR3 protein is CASSDGGHPLDTQYF. The CDR3 DNA reads as TGTGCCAGCAGCGACGGGGGGCATCCATTGGATACGCAGTATTTT. The chain uses TRBV7-2 and TRBJ2-3; tentative D call: TRBD2 (7 bases). Germline CDR1 and CDR2: SGHTA and FQGNSA. Trimming took 5 bases from V and 6 from J, leaving 18 bases between them. The CDR3 covers 15 residues.

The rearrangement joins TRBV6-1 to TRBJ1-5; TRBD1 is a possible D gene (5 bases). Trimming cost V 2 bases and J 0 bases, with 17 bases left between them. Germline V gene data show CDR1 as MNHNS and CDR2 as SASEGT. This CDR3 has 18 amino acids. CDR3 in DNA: TGTGCCAGCAGTGAAACAGGCGGCCCCATTTATAGCAATCAGCCCCAGCATTTT. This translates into CASSETGGPIYSNQPQHF.

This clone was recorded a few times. The CDR3 loop reads CASSINVGGASTEAFF. The DNA of the CDR3 is TGTGCCAGTAGTATCAACGTAGGGGGCGCGAGCACTGAAGCTTTCTTT. The V gene is TRBV19, the J gene TRBJ1-1, with 7 bases fitting TRBD1. Germline lookup yields CDR1 LNHDA and CDR2 SQIVND (reference sequence). CDR3 length: 16 amino acids. V was clipped by 3 bases and J by 4 bases; unmatched bases: 11.

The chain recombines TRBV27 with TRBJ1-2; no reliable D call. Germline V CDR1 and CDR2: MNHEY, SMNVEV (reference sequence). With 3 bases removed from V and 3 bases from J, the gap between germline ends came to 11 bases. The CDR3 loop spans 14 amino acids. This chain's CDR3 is CASSFRSNDYGYTF. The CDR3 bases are TGTGCCAGCAGTTTTAGGAGTAATGACTATGGCTACACCTTC.

The DNA for the CDR3 is TGCGCCAGCAGCTCCAGCCCCGGGCCGGGAGGCACAGATACGCAGTATTTT. It specifies CASSSSPGPGGTDTQYF. The rearrangement joins TRBV4-1 to TRBJ2-3, with D possibly matching TRBD2 (6 bases). V was shortened by 5 bases and J by 1 base, with 19 bases between the two germline ends. Per germline, CDR1 MGHRA and CDR2 YSYEKL. This CDR3 contains 17 residues.

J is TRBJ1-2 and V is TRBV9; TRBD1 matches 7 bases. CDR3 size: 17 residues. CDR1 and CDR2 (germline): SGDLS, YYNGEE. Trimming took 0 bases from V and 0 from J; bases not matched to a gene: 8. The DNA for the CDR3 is TGTGCCAGCAGCGTAGCCCGCGGGACAGAGCCTAACTATGGCTACACCTTC. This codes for CASSVARGTEPNYGYTF. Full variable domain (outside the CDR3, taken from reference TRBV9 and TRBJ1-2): DSGVTQTPKHLITATGQRVTLRCSPRSGDLSVYWYQQSLDQGLQFLIQYYNGEERAKGNILERFSAQQFPDLHSELNLSSLELGDSALYFCASSVARGTEPNYGYTFGSGTRLTVV.

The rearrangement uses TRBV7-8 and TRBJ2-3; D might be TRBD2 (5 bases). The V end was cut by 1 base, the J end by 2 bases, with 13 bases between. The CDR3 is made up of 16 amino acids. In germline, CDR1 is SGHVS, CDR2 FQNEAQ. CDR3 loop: CASSLGVGVSTDTQYF. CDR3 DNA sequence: TGTGCCAGCAGCTTAGGGGTCGGGGTGTCCACAGATACGCAGTATTTT.